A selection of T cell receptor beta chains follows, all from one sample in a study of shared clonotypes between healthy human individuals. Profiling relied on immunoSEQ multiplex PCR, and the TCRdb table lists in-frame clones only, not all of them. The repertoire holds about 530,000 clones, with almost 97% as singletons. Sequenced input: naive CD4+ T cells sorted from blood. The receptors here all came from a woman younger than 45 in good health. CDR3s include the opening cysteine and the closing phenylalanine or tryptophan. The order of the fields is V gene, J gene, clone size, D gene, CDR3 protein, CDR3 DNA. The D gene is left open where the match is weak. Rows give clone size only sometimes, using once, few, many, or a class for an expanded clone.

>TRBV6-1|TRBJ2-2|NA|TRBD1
CASTTGAPNTGELFF
TGTGCCAGCACCACAGGGGCCCCGAACACCGGGGAGCTGTTTTTT
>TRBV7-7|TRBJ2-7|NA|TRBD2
CASSSGLATIYEQYF
TGTGCCAGCAGCTCCGGACTAGCGACCATCTACGAGCAGTACTTC
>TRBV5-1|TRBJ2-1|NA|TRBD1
CASTRQGNEQFF
TGCGCCAGCACCCGACAGGGGAATGAGCAGTTCTTC
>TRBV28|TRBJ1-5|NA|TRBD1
CASSPLLMDRGRNQPQHF
TGTGCCAGCAGCCCTCTCCTGATGGACAGGGGCCGTAATCAGCCCCAGCATTTT
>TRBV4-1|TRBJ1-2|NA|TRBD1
CASSLRQGVDYGYTF
TGCGCCAGCAGCCTCCGACAGGGGGTAGACTATGGCTACACCTTC
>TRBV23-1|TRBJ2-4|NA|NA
CASSQSRARRGIAKNIQYF
TGCGCCAGCAGTCAATCCCGTGCCCGGCGGGGAATAGCCAAAAACATTCAGTACTTC
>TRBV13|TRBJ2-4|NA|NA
CASSPRPFGIQYF
TGTGCCAGCAGCCCTCGCCCTTTTGGCATTCAGTACTTC
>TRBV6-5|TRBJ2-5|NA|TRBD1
CASSYSSGQGQETQYF
TGTGCCAGCAGTTACTCGAGCGGACAGGGACAAGAGACCCAGTACTTC
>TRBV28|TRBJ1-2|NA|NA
CASSNKLPRGYTF
TGTGCCAGCAGTAACAAGCTCCCAAGGGGCTACACCTTC
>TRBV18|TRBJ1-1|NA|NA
CASSPLRAEGLIEAFF
TGTGCCAGCTCACCCCTACGCGCGGAGGGGTTGATCGAGGCTTTCTTT
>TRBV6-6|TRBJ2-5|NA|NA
CASRSLGGETQYF
TGTGCCAGCAGATCCTTGGGCGGGGAGACCCAGTACTTC
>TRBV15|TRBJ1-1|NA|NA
CATSVRRGEGEAFF
TGTGCCACCAGCGTTAGGAGGGGAGAGGGTGAAGCTTTCTTT
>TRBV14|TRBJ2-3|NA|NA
CASSQGRTQYF
TGTGCCAGCAGCCAAGGACGGACGCAGTATTTT
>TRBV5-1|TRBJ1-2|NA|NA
CASSLDRADGYTF
TGCGCCAGCAGCTTGGATCGGGCCGATGGCTACACCTTC
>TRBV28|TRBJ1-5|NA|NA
CASSLLTTGPHQPQHF
TGTGCCAGCAGTTTACTAACGACAGGCCCACATCAGCCCCAGCATTTT
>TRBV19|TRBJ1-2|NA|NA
CASSNTVFGYTF
TGTGCCAGTAGTAATACAGTATTTGGCTACACCTTC
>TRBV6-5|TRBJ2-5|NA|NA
CASSYSWEEETQYF
TGTGCCAGCAGTTACTCGTGGGAGGAAGAGACCCAGTACTTC
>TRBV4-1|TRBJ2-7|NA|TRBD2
CASSQGSRGTNSYEQYF
TGCGCCAGCAGCCAAGGTTCTCGAGGGACTAACTCCTACGAGCAGTACTTC
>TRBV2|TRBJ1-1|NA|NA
CASIPEGALDLNTEAFF
TGTGCCAGCATCCCTGAAGGGGCGCTAGACTTGAACACTGAAGCTTTCTTT
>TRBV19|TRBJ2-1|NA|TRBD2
CASSRGLAGGSSYNEQFF
TGTGCCAGTAGTAGGGGACTAGCGGGAGGGAGCTCCTACAATGAGCAGTTCTTC
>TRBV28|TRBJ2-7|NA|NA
CASSLRNGPTYEQYF
TGTGCCAGCAGTTTGCGAAATGGCCCCACCTACGAGCAGTACTTC
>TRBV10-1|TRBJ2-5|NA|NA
CASSERKDPGTQYF
TGCGCCAGCAGTGAGAGGAAGGATCCGGGGACCCAGTACTTC
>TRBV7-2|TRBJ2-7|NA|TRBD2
CASSLTGEGSYEQYF
TGTGCCAGCAGCTTAACGGGGGAGGGTTCCTACGAGCAGTACTTC
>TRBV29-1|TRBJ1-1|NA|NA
CSPSQGKEAFF
TGCAGCCCTAGTCAAGGGAAAGAAGCTTTCTTT
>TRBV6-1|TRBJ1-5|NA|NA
CASSNTRENQPQHF
TGTGCCAGCAGTAATACACGCGAGAACCAGCCCCAGCATTTT
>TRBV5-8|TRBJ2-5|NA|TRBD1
CASSLVGTGGETQYF
TGTGCCAGCAGCTTGGTTGGGACAGGGGGAGAGACCCAGTACTTC
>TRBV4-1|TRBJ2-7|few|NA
CASSPPGGAYEQYF
TGCGCCAGCAGCCCTCCCGGGGGCGCCTACGAGCAGTACTTC
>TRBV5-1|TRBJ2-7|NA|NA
CASSLGPEGYEQYF
TGCGCCAGCAGCTTGGGGCCCGAGGGGTACGAGCAGTACTTC
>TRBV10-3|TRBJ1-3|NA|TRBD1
CAISSPLDRAGNTIYF
TGTGCCATCAGCTCCCCCCTGGACAGGGCGGGTAACACCATATATTTT
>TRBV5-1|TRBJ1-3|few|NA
CASSPSSGNTIYF
TGCGCCAGCAGCCCTAGCTCTGGAAACACCATATATTTT
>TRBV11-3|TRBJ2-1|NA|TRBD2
CASSFLAGGEQFF
TGTGCCAGCAGCTTTTTAGCGGGAGGTGAGCAGTTCTTC
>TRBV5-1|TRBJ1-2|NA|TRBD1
CASRSGTGVSYGYTF
TGCGCCAGCCGATCCGGGACAGGGGTTAGCTATGGCTACACCTTC
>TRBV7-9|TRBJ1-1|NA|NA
CASSPTNTDIEAFF
TGTGCCAGCAGCCCAACAAATACGGACATTGAAGCTTTCTTT
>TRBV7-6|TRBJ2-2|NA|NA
CASSLLTDVSTGELFF
TGTGCCAGCAGCTTACTGACAGACGTCAGCACCGGGGAGCTGTTTTTT
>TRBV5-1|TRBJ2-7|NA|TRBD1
CASSSLGQGRSYEQYF
TGCGCCAGCAGCTCACTGGGACAGGGGAGATCCTACGAGCAGTACTTC
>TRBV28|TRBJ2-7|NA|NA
CASYPNPAAHYEQYF
TGTGCCAGCTACCCAAACCCTGCGGCACACTACGAGCAGTACTTC
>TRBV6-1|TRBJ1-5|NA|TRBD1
CASSERGQGQPQHF
TGTGCCAGCAGTGAAAGGGGGCAGGGACAGCCCCAGCATTTT
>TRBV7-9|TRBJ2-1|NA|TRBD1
CASSVHDRAEQFF
TGTGCCAGCAGCGTTCACGACAGGGCTGAGCAGTTCTTC
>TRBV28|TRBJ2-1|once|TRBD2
CASSFSGLANSNEQFF
TGTGCCAGCAGTTTTTCTGGACTAGCGAACTCCAATGAGCAGTTCTTC
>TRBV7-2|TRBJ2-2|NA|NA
CASSPGRRNTGELFF
TGTGCCAGCAGCCCAGGACGGAGGAACACCGGGGAGCTGTTTTTT
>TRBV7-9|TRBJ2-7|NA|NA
CASSLAHRGVYEQYF
TGTGCCAGCAGCTTAGCGCATAGGGGTGTCTACGAGCAGTACTTC
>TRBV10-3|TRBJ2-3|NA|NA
CAISDREITDTQYF
TGTGCCATCAGTGACCGGGAGATCACAGATACGCAGTATTTT
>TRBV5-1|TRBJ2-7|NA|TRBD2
CASSLDSAAGGSYEQYF
TGCGCCAGCAGCTTGGATTCGGCAGCGGGAGGGAGCTACGAGCAGTACTTC
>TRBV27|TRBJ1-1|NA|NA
CASSWDSLAGGTEAFF
TGTGCCAGCAGTTGGGACTCCTTAGCAGGCGGCACTGAAGCTTTCTTT
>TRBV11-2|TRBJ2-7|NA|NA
CASSSKGPSYEQYF
TGTGCCAGCAGCTCCAAGGGGCCATCCTACGAGCAGTACTTC
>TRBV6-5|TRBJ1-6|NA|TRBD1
CASSYETGVAPLHF
TGTGCCAGCAGTTATGAAACAGGGGTGGCACCCCTCCACTTT
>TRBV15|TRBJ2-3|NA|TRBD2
CATSRGTSDLFTDTQYF
TGTGCCACCTCAAGGGGGACTAGCGATCTGTTCACAGATACGCAGTATTTT
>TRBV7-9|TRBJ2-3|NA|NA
CASTLTGSRDTQYF
TGTGCCAGCACCCTGACCGGATCCCGAGATACGCAGTATTTT
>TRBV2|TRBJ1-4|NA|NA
CASSVPGGEKLFF
TGTGCCAGCAGTGTCCCGGGTGGAGAAAAACTGTTTTTT
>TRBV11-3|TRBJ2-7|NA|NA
CASSLGSGTGSYEQYF
TGTGCCAGCAGCTTAGGGTCCGGGACCGGCTCCTACGAGCAGTACTTC
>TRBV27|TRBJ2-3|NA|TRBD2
CASSLAGVNTQYF
TGTGCCAGCAGTTTAGCGGGAGTGAATACGCAGTATTTT
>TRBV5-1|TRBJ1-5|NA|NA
CASSPVGDSNQPQHF
TGCGCCAGCAGCCCGGTGGGGGATAGCAATCAGCCCCAGCATTTT
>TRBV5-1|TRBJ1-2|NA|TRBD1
CASSGRQGGSWGYTF
TGCGCCAGCAGCGGTCGCCAGGGGGGATCTTGGGGCTACACCTTC
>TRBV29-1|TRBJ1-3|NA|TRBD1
CSVEDRASGNTIYF
TGCAGCGTTGAGGACAGGGCCTCTGGAAACACCATATATTTT
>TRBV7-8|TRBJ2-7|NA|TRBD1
CASSFHRDRPLEQYF
TGTGCCAGCAGCTTTCACCGGGACAGGCCCCTCGAGCAGTACTTC
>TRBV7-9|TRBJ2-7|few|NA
CASSFGRHEQYF
TGTGCCAGCAGCTTTGGTCGGCACGAGCAGTACTTC
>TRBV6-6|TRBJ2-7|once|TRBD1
CASSKPGTDIYEQYF
TGTGCCAGCAGTAAACCCGGGACAGACATCTACGAGCAGTACTTC
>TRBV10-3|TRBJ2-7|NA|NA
CATQGGSSYEQYF
TGTGCCACCCAGGGTGGGTCCTCCTACGAGCAGTACTTC
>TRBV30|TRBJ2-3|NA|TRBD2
CAWSLAADTQYF
TGTGCCTGGAGTCTAGCGGCAGATACGCAGTATTTT
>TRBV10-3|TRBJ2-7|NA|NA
CAISGGSSYEQYF
TGTGCCATCAGTGGAGGGAGCTCCTACGAGCAGTACTTC